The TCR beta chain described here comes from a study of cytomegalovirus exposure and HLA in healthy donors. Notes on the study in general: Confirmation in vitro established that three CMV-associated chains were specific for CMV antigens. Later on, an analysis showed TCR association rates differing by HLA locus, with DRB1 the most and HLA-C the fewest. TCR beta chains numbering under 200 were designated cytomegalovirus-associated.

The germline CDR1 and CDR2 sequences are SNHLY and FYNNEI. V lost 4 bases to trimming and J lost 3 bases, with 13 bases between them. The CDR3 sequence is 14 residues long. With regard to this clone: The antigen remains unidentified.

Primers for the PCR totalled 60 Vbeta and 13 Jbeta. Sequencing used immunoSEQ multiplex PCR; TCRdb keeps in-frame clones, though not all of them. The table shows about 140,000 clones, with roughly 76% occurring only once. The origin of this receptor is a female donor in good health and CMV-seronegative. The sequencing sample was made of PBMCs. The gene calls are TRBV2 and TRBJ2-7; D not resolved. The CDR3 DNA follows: TGTGCCAGCAGTGGCGGCAATCTTATCTACGAGCAGTACTTC. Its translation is CASSGGNLIYEQYF.